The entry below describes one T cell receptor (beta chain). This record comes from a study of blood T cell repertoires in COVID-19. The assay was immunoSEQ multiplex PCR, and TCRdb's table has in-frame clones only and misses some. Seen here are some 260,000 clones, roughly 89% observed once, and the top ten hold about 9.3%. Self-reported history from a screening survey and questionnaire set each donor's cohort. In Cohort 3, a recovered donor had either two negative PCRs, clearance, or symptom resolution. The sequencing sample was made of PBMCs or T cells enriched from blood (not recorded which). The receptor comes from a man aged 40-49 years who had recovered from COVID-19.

The CDR3 sequence: CASSQGTERNSPLHF. CDR3 DNA sequence: TGCGCCAGCAGCCAAGGGACAGAGAGAAATTCACCCCTCCACTTT. V is TRBV4-3 and J is TRBJ1-6; TRBD1 might be the D (6 bases). The CDR3 runs to 15 residues. V shed 1 base and J shed 7 bases, with 11 bases lying between them. Germline V gene lookup returns CDR1 LGHNA and CDR2 YSLEER.